The 27 T cell receptor beta chains given below trace back to one sample, sequenced in a study of T cell responses to AZD1222 COVID-19 vaccine. Some clones are missing from TCRdb's copy, which holds only in-frame ones; the method was immunoSEQ multiplex PCR. The table records over 130,000 clones, just over 90% of them present only once. The sequencing used peripheral blood, collected on day 0 of AZD1222 vaccination. These receptors were collected from an adult in good health.

This chain uses TRBV9 with TRBJ1-1; D call uncertain. Germline CDR1 reads SGDLS; CDR2 reads YYNGEE. Trimming removed 0 bases at V and 1 base at J, with 13 bases between. This CDR3 has 16 residues. In nucleotides, the CDR3 is TGTGCCAGCAGCGTAGGTCACGGGCGAACGAACACTGAAGCTTTCTTT. Translation gives CASSVGHGRTNTEAFF.

This clone occurred once. V and J are TRBV2 and TRBJ2-1; maybe TRBD2 (6 bases). This CDR3 has 12 residues. Looked up from germline, CDR1 is SNHLY and CDR2 is FYNNEI. V lost 7 bases to trimming and J lost 8 bases, with 12 bases between them. CDR3 amino acids: CASKGGVYEQFF. DNA for the CDR3: TGTGCCAGCAAGGGAGGAGTCTATGAGCAGTTCTTC.

The genes are TRBV7-2 and TRBJ2-1; D is ambiguous. The CDR3 consists of 12 residues. CDR1 SGHTA and CDR2 FQGNSA come from the germline V gene. Deletions cut 1 base from V and 5 bases from J, with 3 bases between. The CDR3 spells CASSLDHNEQFF. CDR3 nucleotides: TGTGCCAGCAGCTTAGATCACAATGAGCAGTTCTTC.

In nucleotides, the CDR3 is TGTGCCAGCAGTCTAAGAGACAGGGGTTATGGCTACACCTTC. Its protein product is CASSLRDRGYGYTF. J is TRBJ1-2 and V is TRBV6-5, with 8 bases identical to TRBD1. The germline V gene encodes CDR1 MNHEY and CDR2 SVGAGI. Germline trimming cut 5 bases from V and 5 bases from J; bases unmatched to any gene: 7. The CDR3 has 14 residues.

The chain links TRBV5-1 to TRBJ1-1, with 8 nucleotides matching TRBD1. The CDR3 loop spans 16 amino acids. The J segment lost 1 base and the V segment lost 5 bases, leaving 10 bases of the junction unmatched. The germline CDR1 and CDR2 sequences are SGHRS and YFSETQ. This CDR3 reads CASSPLTGQANTEAFF. Here the CDR3 DNA reads TGCGCCAGCAGTCCATTAACGGGACAGGCGAACACTGAAGCTTTCTTT.

This sequence joins TRBV18 and TRBJ1-1; no definite D call. Trimming stripped 1 base from V and 1 base from J, with 13 bases between. The CDR3 runs to 16 residues. Looked up from germline, CDR1 is KGHSH and CDR2 is LQKENI. The CDR3 region is CASSPLPPAGNTEAFF. As DNA, the CDR3 is TGTGCCAGCTCACCACTACCCCCCGCCGGGAACACTGAAGCTTTCTTT.

This rearrangement joins TRBV4-2 to TRBJ2-1; D gene uncertain. Trimming removed 4 bases at V and 4 bases at J, with 11 bases between. This CDR3 is 14 amino acids long. In germline, CDR1 is LGHNA, CDR2 YNFKEQ. CDR3: CASSPGPRYNEQFF. CDR3 nucleotides: TGTGCCAGCAGCCCCGGGCCCCGTTACAATGAGCAGTTCTTC.

Within the sample, this clone is large. The chain is built from TRBV6-5 and TRBJ1-6, with a possible D match to TRBD1 (5 bases). This CDR3 has 14 amino acids. The V gene's germline CDR1 is MNHEY and CDR2 SVGAGI. V dropped 7 bases and J dropped 7 bases, with 14 bases sitting between them. CDR3 DNA sequence: TGTGCCAGCAAGACCGAGGGGCCGAATTCACCCCTCCACTTT. Protein product: CASKTEGPNSPLHF.

V is TRBV9 and J is TRBJ2-5; the match to TRBD1 covers 12 bases. CDR1 and CDR2 from the germline V gene are SGDLS and YYNGEE. V gave up 0 bases and J gave up 4 bases; unmatched junction bases: 10. This CDR3 is built from 18 residues. CDR3 sequence (DNA): TGTGCCAGCAGCGTAGGGATTGGGACAGGGGGCAGCGGAGAGACCCAGTACTTC. Amino acids: CASSVGIGTGGSGETQYF.

This clone was seen only once. This chain joins TRBV19 and TRBJ2-7; 7 bases line up with TRBD2. Germline V gene sequence: CDR1 LNHDA, CDR2 SQIVND (reference sequence). This CDR3 is built from 16 residues. After removal of 1 base from V and 3 bases from J, the junction contained 9 bases not matched to a gene. This CDR3 reads CASSIGLALSVYEQYF. CDR3 coding DNA: TGTGCCAGTAGTATAGGACTAGCTCTCTCCGTCTACGAGCAGTACTTC.

The CDR3 nucleotides read TGTGCCAGCGGCGACAGGGATAATGAAAAACTGTTTTTT. This gives the protein CASGDRDNEKLFF. The rearrangement uses TRBV19 and TRBJ1-4; TRBD1 aligns across 7 bases. Germline V gives CDR1 LNHDA, CDR2 SQIVND (reference sequence). The CDR3 extends over 13 amino acids. V shed 9 bases, J shed 4 bases, and the junction held 5 bases outside the gene matches.

The CDR3 nucleotides are TGTGCCAGCAGCTTGGCGGGGTTTTTGAACGAGCAGTACTTC. This translates into CASSLAGFLNEQYF. The J gene is TRBJ2-7, the V gene TRBV5-4; tentative D call: TRBD2 (5 bases). The CDR3 spans 14 residues. Trimming removed 0 bases at V and 5 bases at J, with 12 bases between. CDR1 SGHNT and CDR2 YYREEE come from the germline V gene (reference sequence). Based on the CDR3 plus reference TRBV5-4 and TRBJ2-7, the full variable domain is ETGVTQSPTHLIKTRGQQVTLRCSSQSGHNTVSWYQQALGQGPQFIFQYYREEENGRGNFPPRFSGLQFPNYSSELNVNALELDDSALYLCASSLAGFLNEQYFGPGTRLTVT.

V gene TRBV2 combines with J gene TRBJ1-2, with D tentatively TRBD1 (5 bases). CDR3 length equals 15 residues. The V gene lost 4 bases and the J gene lost 1 base, with 13 bases spanning the gap. CDR1 SNHLY and CDR2 FYNNEI come from the germline V gene. The CDR3 sequence: CASSAPGLVNYGYTF. The CDR3, as DNA: TGTGCCAGCAGTGCTCCAGGGCTAGTTAACTATGGCTACACCTTC.

The chain is built from TRBV10-1 and TRBJ1-1; possible D gene TRBD1, 5 bases. This CDR3 is 13 amino acids long. V was cut by 8 bases and J by 3 bases, with 13 bases left in between. Germline-derived CDR1 and CDR2 are WNHNN and SYGVQD (reference sequence). The CDR3 DNA sequence: TGCGCCAGCGCAAAAGGGGTCGACACTGAAGCTTTCTTT. Its protein is CASAKGVDTEAFF.

The gene calls are TRBV7-9 and TRBJ2-1; D uncertain. V lost 5 bases and J lost 7, with 18 bases in between. Germline V lookup: CDR1 SEHNR, CDR2 FQNEAQ (reference sequence). The CDR3 is made up of 15 amino acids. The DNA for the CDR3 is TGTGCCAGCAGCCCAAAATTCAGCATGGGGAATGAGCAGTTCTTC. Its translation is CASSPKFSMGNEQFF. The full variable domain, in which reference TRBV7-9 and TRBJ2-1 provide the parts outside the CDR3, is DTGVSQNPRHKITKRGQNVTFRCDPISEHNRLYWYRQTLGQGPEFLTYFQNEAQLEKSRLLSDRFSAERPKGSFSTLEIQRTEQGDSAMYLCASSPKFSMGNEQFFGPGTRLTVL.

The chain couples TRBV18 to TRBJ2-5; the D is unclear. The CDR3 length is 13 residues. Trimming removed 3 bases from V and 5 bases from J, with 10 bases in between. Germline V gene lookup returns CDR1 KGHSH and CDR2 LQKENI. Here the CDR3 DNA reads TGTGCCAGCTCACCTGGGGATCGGGAGACCCAGTACTTC. As protein: CASSPGDRETQYF.

The chain carries TRBV2 and TRBJ1-2, with no clear D. The V and J ends lost 6 bases and 5 bases respectively, with 13 bases between them. CDR3 length: 13 residues. Looked up from germline, CDR1 is SNHLY and CDR2 is FYNNEI. DNA of the CDR3: TGTGCCAGCAGGGTCTTTGGAAATTATGGCTACACCTTC. Its translation is CASRVFGNYGYTF.

This clone is a singleton in its sample. The V call is TRBV6-2 or TRBV6-3, the J call TRBJ1-1; TRBD1 agrees at 7 bases. The CDR3 sequence is 15 residues long. The junction had 6 bases not matched to a gene; V was cut back by 5 bases and J by 0 bases. The germline V gene has CDR1 MNHEY and CDR2 SVGEGT. In DNA form, the CDR3 reads TGTGCCAGCAGTACCAGACAGGGCCTGAACACTGAAGCTTTCTTT. This gives the protein CASSTRQGLNTEAFF.

The V and J genes are TRBV5-6 and TRBJ2-7; 10 nucleotides match TRBD1. This CDR3 comprises 16 residues. Germline V gene lookup returns CDR1 SGHDT and CDR2 YYEEEE. Losses at the gene ends were 0 bases for V and 7 bases for J; bases not matched to a gene: 10. The CDR3 bases are TGTGCCAGCAGCTTGGCCGGGGGACAGGGGTCTCGGGAGCAGTACTTC. It specifies CASSLAGGQGSREQYF.

This chain connects TRBV10-1 to TRBJ2-7; D not resolved. The ends were cut back, 3 bases at V and 0 bases at J, with 12 bases in the middle. CDR1 is WNHNN and CDR2 is SYGVQD in the germline V gene (reference sequence). The CDR3 is 15 residues long. DNA for the CDR3: TGCGCCAGCAGTGATGGAGCCTCTGGCTCCTACGAGCAGTACTTC. Protein: CASSDGASGSYEQYF.

The chain is built from TRBV18 and TRBJ2-1, with 7 bases matching TRBD2. V gave up 2 bases and J gave up 9 bases; unmatched junction bases: 4. This CDR3 is 13 amino acids long. CDR1 and CDR2 (germline): KGHSH, LQKENI. The CDR3: CASSPSSGGEQFF. CDR3 in DNA: TGTGCCAGCTCACCATCCTCGGGGGGTGAGCAGTTCTTC.

The chain combines TRBV25-1 with TRBJ2-1; unclear D gene. Germline V gives CDR1 MGHDK, CDR2 SYGVNS. The CDR3 loop spans 15 amino acids. Trimming cost V 3 bases and J 1 base, with 10 bases left between them. For the CDR3, the DNA is TGTGCCAGCAGTGAGCTACGAAGGTCCTACAATGAGCAGTTCTTC. Translated: CASSELRRSYNEQFF.

This chain connects TRBV12-3 or TRBV12-4 to TRBJ1-1; possibly TRBD1 for D (5 bases). The length of the CDR3 is 13 residues. Trimming removed 4 bases at V and 5 bases at J, with 11 bases between. CDR3 region: CASSSHRNTEAFF. CDR3 DNA: TGTGCCAGCAGTTCACACAGGAATACTGAAGCTTTCTTT.

The chain couples TRBV15 to TRBJ1-3; D gene unclear. With 5 bases removed from V and 5 bases from J, the gap between germline ends came to 10 bases. Germline V lookup: CDR1 LNHNV, CDR2 YYDKDF (reference sequence). The CDR3 sequence is 13 residues long. Here the CDR3 reads CATSSNTRNTIYF. The CDR3 DNA reads TGTGCCACCAGCTCCAACACTCGAAACACCATATATTTT. The full variable domain, with the rest looked up from reference TRBV15 and TRBJ1-3, is DAMVIQNPRYQVTQFGKPVTLSCSQTLNHNVMYWYQQKSSQAPKLLFHYYDKDFNNEADTPDNFQSRRPNTSFCFLDIRSPGLGDTAMYLCATSSNTRNTIYFGEGSWLTVV.

This sequence joins TRBV4-3 and TRBJ2-7, with D uncertain. Trimming shortened V by 4 bases and J by 3 bases, and 25 bases separated the two germline ends. CDR1 is LGHNA, CDR2 YSLEER, per germline. The CDR3 spans 18 residues. The CDR3 protein is CASSRAPFKARFCYEQYF. The CDR3 DNA sequence: TGCGCCAGCAGCCGTGCGCCCTTTAAAGCCAGGTTTTGCTACGAGCAGTACTTC.

The rearrangement links TRBV9 to TRBJ1-4, with D possibly TRBD1 on 5 matching bases. The CDR3 sequence is 17 residues long. Trimming left V 0 bases short and J 2 bases short, with 14 bases between. From germline, CDR1 is SGDLS and CDR2 YYNGEE. DNA for the CDR3: TGTGCCAGCAGCGTAGGAGGCGGAGGGGCCACTAATGAAAAACTGTTTTTT. Protein: CASSVGGGGATNEKLFF.

This sequence joins TRBV5-6 and TRBJ1-4, with 9 bases identical to TRBD1. This CDR3 spans 14 amino acids. V gave up 3 bases and J gave up 7 bases; unmatched junction bases: 4. Germline values: CDR1 SGHDT, CDR2 YYEEEE. The CDR3 region has the DNA TGTGCCAGCAGCTACCGGGACAGGGCTGAAAAACTGTTTTTT. Encoded protein: CASSYRDRAEKLFF.